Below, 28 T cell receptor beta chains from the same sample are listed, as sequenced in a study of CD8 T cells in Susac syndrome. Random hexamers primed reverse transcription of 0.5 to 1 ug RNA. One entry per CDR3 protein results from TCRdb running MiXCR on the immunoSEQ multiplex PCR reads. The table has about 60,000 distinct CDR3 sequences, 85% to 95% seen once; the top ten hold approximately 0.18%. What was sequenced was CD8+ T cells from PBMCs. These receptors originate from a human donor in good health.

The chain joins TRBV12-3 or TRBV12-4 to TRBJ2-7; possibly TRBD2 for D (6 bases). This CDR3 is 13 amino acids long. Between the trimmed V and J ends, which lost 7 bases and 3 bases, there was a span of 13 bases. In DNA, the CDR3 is TGTGCCAGCACCTACGGGGGTGACTACGAGCAGTACTTC. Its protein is CASTYGGDYEQYF.

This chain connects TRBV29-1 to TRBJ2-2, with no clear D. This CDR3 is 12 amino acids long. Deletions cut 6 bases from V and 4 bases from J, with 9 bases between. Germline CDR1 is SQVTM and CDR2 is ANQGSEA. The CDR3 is CSVTDTTGELFF. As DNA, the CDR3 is TGCAGCGTCACAGACACCACCGGGGAGCTGTTTTTT.

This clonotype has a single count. The chain's CDR3 is CASSTIGAAYGYTF. CDR3 nucleotides: TGTGCCAGTAGTACAATCGGGGCTGCCTATGGCTACACCTTC. The chain links TRBV19 to TRBJ1-2; D may be TRBD1 (5 bases). The CDR3 is made up of 14 amino acids. Trimming shortened V by 4 bases and J by 4 bases, and 13 bases separated the two germline ends. CDR1 is LNHDA, CDR2 SQIVND, per germline (reference sequence).

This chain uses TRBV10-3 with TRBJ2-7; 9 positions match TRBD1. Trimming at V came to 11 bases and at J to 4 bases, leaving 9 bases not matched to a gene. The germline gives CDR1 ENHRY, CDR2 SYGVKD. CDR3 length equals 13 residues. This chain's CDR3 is CALRQGEVYEQYF. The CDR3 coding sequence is TGTGCCTTACGACAGGGGGAGGTATACGAGCAGTACTTC.

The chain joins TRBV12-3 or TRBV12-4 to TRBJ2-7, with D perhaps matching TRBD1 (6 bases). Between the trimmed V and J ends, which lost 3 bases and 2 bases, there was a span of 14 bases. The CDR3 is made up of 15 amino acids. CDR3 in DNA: TGTGCCAGCAGTTTCACTGGGACAACTACCTACGAGCAGTACTTC. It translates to CASSFTGTTTYEQYF.

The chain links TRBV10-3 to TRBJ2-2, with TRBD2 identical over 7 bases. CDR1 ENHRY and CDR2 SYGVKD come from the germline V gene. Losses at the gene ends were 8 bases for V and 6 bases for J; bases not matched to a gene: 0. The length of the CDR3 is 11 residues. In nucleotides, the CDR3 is TGTGCCATCCGGGAGGCCGGGGAGCTGTTTTTT. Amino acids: CAIREAGELFF.

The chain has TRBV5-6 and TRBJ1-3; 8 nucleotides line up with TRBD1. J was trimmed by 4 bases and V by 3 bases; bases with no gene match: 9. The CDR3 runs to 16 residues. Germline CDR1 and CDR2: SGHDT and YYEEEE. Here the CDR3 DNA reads TGTGCCAGCAGCTGGGGACAGGTCCGTCCCGGAAACACCATATATTTT. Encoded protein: CASSWGQVRPGNTIYF.

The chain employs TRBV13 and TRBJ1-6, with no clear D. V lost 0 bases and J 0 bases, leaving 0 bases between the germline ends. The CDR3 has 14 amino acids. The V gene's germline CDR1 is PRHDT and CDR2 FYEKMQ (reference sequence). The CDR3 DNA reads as TGTGCCAGCAGCTTAGGCTCCTATAATTCACCCCTCCACTTT. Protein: CASSLGSYNSPLHF.

In DNA form, the CDR3 reads TGCAGCGTTGATGGGCGTGCGGGGTACGAGCAGTTCTTC. Translation gives CSVDGRAGYEQFF. The chain is built from TRBV29-1 and TRBJ2-1; possibly TRBD2 for D (6 bases). Trimming stripped 3 bases from V and 10 bases from J, with 16 bases between. This CDR3 comprises 13 residues. Germline loops: CDR1 SQVTM, CDR2 ANQGSEA.

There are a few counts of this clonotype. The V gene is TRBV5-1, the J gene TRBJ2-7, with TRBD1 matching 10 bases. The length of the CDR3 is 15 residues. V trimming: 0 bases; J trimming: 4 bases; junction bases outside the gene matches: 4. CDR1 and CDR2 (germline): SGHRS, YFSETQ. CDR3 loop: CASSLARDRGYEQYF. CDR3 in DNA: TGCGCCAGCAGCTTGGCCCGGGACAGGGGATACGAGCAGTACTTC.

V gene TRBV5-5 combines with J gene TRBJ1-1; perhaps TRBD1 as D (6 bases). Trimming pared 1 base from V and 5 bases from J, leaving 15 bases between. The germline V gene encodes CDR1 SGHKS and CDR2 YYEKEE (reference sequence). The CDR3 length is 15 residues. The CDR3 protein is CASSLRAGERTEAFF. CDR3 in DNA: TGTGCCAGCAGCTTGAGGGCAGGGGAAAGAACTGAAGCTTTCTTT.

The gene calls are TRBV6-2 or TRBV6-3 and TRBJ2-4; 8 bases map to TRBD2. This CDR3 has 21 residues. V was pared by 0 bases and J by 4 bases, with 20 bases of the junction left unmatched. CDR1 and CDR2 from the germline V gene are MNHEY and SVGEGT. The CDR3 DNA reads TGTGCCAGCAGTTACTCGAGTTCGATCGGGTACTCGGCGGGAGGTAAAAACATTCAGTACTTC. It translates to CASSYSSSIGYSAGGKNIQYF.

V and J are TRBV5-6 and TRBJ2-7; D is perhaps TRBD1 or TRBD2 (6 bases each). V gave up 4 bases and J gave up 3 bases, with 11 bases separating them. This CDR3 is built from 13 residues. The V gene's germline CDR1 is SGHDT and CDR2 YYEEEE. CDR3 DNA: TGTGCCAGCAGCCAAGGGGGGATCTACGAGCAGTACTTC. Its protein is CASSQGGIYEQYF.

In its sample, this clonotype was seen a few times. The CDR3 sequence: CASSPLAGGRSDTQYF. CDR3 in DNA: TGTGCCAGCAGTCCCCTAGCGGGGGGGCGTTCAGATACGCAGTATTTT. The rearrangement uses TRBV27 and TRBJ2-3; the match to TRBD2 covers 12 bases. There are 16 residues in the CDR3. The junction had 7 bases not matched to a gene; V was cut back by 5 bases and J by 4 bases. The germline V gene encodes CDR1 MNHEY and CDR2 SMNVEV (reference sequence).

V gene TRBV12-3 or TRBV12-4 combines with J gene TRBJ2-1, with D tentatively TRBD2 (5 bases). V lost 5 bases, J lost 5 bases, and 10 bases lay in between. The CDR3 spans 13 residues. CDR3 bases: TGTGCCAGCAGTCCACCCGGGGACAATGAGCAGTTCTTC. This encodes CASSPPGDNEQFF.

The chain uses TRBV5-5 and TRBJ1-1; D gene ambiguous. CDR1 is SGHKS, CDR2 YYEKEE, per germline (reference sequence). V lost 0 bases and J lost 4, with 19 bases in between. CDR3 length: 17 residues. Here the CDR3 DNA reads TGTGCCAGCAGCTTGGACGGTATAGGGCTGATAGGCACTGAAGCTTTCTTT. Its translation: CASSLDGIGLIGTEAFF.

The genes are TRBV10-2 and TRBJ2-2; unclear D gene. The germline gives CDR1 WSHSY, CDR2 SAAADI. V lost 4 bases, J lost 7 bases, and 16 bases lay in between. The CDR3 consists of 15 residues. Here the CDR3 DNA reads TGCGCCAGCAGTGGGTCTGTACAGTCGAACGGGGAGCTGTTTTTT. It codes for CASSGSVQSNGELFF.

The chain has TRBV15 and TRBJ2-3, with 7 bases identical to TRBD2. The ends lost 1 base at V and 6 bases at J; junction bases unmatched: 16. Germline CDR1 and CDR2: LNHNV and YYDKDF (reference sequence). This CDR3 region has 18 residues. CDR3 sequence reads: CATSRAPRASGGSDTQYF. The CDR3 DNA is TGTGCCACCAGCAGAGCCCCGAGGGCTAGCGGAGGAAGCGATACGCAGTATTTT. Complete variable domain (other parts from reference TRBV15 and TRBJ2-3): DAMVIQNPRYQVTQFGKPVTLSCSQTLNHNVMYWYQQKSSQAPKLLFHYYDKDFNNEADTPDNFQSRRPNTSFCFLDIRSPGLGDTAMYLCATSRAPRASGGSDTQYFGPGTRLTVL.

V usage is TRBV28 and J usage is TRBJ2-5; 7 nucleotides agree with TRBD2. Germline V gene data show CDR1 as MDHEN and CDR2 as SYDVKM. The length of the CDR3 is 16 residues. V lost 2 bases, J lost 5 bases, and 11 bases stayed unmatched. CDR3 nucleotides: TGTGCCAGCAGTTTACCCAGCGGGATCGTCGGGGAGACCCAGTACTTC. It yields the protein CASSLPSGIVGETQYF.

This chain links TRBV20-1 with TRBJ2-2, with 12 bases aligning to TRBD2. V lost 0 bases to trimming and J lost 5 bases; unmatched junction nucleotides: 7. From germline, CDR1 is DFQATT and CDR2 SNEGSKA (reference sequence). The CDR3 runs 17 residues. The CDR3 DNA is TGCAGTGCTAGAGACCTAGCGGGGGGGCGAGATACCGGGGAGCTGTTTTTT. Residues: CSARDLAGGRDTGELFF.

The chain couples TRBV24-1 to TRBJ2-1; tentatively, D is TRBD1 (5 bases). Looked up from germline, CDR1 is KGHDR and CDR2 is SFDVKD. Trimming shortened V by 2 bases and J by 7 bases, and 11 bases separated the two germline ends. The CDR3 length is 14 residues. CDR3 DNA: TGTGCCACCAGTGATTGGCAGGGAAGAAATGAGCAGTTCTTC. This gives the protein CATSDWQGRNEQFF.

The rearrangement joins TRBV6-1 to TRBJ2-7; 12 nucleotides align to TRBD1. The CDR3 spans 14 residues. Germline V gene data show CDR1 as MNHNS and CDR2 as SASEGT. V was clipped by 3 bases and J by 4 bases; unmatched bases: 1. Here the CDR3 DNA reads TGTGCCAGCAGTGAGGGACAGGGGGCGTACGAGCAGTACTTC. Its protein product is CASSEGQGAYEQYF.

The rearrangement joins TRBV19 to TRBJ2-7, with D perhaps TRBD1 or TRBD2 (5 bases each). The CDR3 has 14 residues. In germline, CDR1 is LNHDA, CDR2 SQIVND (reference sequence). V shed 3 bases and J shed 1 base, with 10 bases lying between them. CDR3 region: CASSIRGRSYEQYF. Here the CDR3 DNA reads TGTGCCAGTAGTATCCGGGGCAGATCCTACGAGCAGTACTTC.

Written as DNA, the CDR3 is TGTGCCAGCACCCCGGGCAGGGGGCTGGTGGGCACAGATACGCAGTATTTT. Translation gives CASTPGRGLVGTDTQYF. The chain employs TRBV6-1 and TRBJ2-3; 8 positions match TRBD1. The germline gives CDR1 MNHNS, CDR2 SASEGT. There are 17 residues in the CDR3. V lost 7 bases and J lost 1; bases outside the gene matches: 13.

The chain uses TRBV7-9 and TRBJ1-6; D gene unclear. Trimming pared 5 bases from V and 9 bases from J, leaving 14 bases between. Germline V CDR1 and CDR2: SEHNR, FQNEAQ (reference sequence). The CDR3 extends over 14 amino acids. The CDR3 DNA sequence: TGTGCCAGCAGCGCCAGTCCTGTAGGTTCACCCCTCCACTTT. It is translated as CASSASPVGSPLHF.

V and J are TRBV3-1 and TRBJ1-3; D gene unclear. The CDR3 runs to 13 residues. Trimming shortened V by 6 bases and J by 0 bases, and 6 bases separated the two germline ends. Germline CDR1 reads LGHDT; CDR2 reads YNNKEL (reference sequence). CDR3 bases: TGTGCCAGCAGTCCGGCCTCTGGAAACACCATATATTTT. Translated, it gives CASSPASGNTIYF.

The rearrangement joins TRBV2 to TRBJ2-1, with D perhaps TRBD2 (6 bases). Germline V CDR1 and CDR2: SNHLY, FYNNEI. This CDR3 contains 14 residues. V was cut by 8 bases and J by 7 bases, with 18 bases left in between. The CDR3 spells CASEEGRVANEQFF. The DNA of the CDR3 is TGTGCCAGCGAGGAGGGTCGGGTTGCGAATGAGCAGTTCTTC.

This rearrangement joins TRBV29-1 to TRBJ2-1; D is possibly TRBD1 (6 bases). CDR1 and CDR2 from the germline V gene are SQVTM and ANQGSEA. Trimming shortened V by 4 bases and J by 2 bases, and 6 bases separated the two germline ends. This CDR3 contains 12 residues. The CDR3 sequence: CSVAGAYNEQFF. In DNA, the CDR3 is TGCAGCGTTGCAGGGGCCTACAATGAGCAGTTCTTC.